This T cell receptor beta chain is drawn from a study of sequential checkpoint blockade in melanoma. Germline V gene lookup returns CDR1 MNHNS and CDR2 SASEGT. V was trimmed by 1 base and J by 2 bases, leaving 9 bases between them. The CDR3 is 15 residues long. Treatment given: randomized to nivolumab then ipilimumab (arm A) or the reverse (arm B). None of the patients previously received DNA-damaging chemotherapy. Live CD3+CD8+ CD19− CD56− cells were sorted from PBMCs. The repertoire was sequenced with immunoSEQ multiplex PCR; TCRdb's copy has only in-frame clones and lacks some. Of about 9,100 clones detected, roughly four fifths appear once; the ten largest clones hold under 20%.

The rearrangement joins TRBV6-1 to TRBJ1-5; perhaps TRBD1 as D (6 bases). Here the sequenced sample was CD8+ T cells sorted from blood (inferred from file names), taken from a patient given nivolumab and ipilimumab in sequence. The source of this sequence is a human donor with melanoma. The CDR3, as DNA: TGTGCCAGCAGTGAAGGCCCAGGGGGCAATCAGCCCCAGCATTTT. It encodes CASSEGPGGNQPQHF.